This T cell receptor beta chain was obtained from a study of Ad26.COV2.S vaccination and SARS-CoV-2 variants. On the study more broadly: Participants got Ad26.COV2.S intramuscularly, once or twice 56 days apart. General study findings and limits: People who got the vaccine had more spike-specific TCR breadth than people who got placebo.

The table came from immunoSEQ multiplex PCR; TCRdb's copy has only in-frame clones and leaves some out. The sample lists 350,000 to 450,000 clones; over 75% were seen once. V lost 2 bases, J lost 6 bases, and 8 bases lay in between. The CDR3 is 12 residues long. Of note for this clone: Its antigen is not known.

The treatment is: roughly 18 received Ad26.COV2.S at low or high dose, single or two shots; about 5 received placebo; per-sample allocation not given. The samples date from day 63 after the first vaccine or placebo injection. The sequences come from peripheral blood, collected in a trial of Ad26.COV2.S vaccine versus placebo. The source of this sequence is a person between 18 and 65 years old who received the Ad26.COV2.S COVID-19 vaccine or a placebo. This chain links TRBV12-3 or TRBV12-4 with TRBJ2-7, with D perhaps TRBD1 (6 bases). The CDR3 DNA reads as TGTGCCAGCAGTTTAAGGACAGTCGAGCAGTACTTC. Translating gives CASSLRTVEQYF.